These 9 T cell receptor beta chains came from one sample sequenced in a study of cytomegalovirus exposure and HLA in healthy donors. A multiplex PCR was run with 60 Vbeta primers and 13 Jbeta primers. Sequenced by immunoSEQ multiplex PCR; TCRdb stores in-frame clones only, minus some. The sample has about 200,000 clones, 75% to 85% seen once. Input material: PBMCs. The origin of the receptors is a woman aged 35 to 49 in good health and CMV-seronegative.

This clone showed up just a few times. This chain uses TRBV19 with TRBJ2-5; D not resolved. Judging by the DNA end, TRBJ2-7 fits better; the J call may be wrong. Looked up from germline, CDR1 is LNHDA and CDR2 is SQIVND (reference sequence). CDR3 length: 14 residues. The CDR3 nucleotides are TGTGCCAGTGCAGACAAAACTCTCTCCTACGAGCAGTACTTC. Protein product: CASADKTLSYEQYF.

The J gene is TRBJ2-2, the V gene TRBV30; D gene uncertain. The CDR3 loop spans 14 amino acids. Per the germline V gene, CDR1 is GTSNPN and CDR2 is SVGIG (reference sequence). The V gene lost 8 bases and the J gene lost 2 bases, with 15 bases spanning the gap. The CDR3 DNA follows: TGTGCCCCCAAATCTCCCCTAAACACCGGGGAGCTGTTTTTT. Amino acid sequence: CAPKSPLNTGELFF.

The CDR3 protein is CASSLTGASGTEAFF. As DNA, the CDR3 is TGTGCCAGCAGCTTGACAGGGGCGTCAGGCACTGAAGCTTTCTTT. The chain uses TRBV5-8 and TRBJ1-1, with 7 bases lining up with TRBD1. The CDR3 contains 15 residues. The germline gives CDR1 SGHTS, CDR2 YDEGEE. J was trimmed by 4 bases and V by 1 base; bases with no gene match: 7.

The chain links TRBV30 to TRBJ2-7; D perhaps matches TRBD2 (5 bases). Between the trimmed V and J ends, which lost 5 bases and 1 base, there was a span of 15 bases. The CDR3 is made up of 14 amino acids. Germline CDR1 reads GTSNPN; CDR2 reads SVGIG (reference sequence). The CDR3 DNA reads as TGTGCCTGGGGAAAGGGAGTAGGGTCCTACGAGCAGTACTTC. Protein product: CAWGKGVGSYEQYF.

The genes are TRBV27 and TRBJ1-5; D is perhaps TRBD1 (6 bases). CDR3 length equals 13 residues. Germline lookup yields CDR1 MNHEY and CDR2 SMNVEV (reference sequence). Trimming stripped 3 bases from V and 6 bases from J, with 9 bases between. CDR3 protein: CASSLGAGQPQHF. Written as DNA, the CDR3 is TGTGCCAGCAGTTTGGGGGCTGGTCAGCCCCAGCATTTT.

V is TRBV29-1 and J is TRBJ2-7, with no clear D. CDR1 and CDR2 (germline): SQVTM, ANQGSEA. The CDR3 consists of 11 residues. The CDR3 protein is CLGNGPHEQYF. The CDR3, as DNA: TGCCTAGGAAACGGTCCGCACGAGCAGTACTTC.

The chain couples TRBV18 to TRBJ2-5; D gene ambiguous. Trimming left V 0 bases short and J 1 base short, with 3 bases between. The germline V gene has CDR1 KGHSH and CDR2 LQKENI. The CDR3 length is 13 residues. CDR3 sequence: CASSPPSQETQYF. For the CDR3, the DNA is TGTGCCAGCTCACCACCTAGCCAAGAGACCCAGTACTTC.

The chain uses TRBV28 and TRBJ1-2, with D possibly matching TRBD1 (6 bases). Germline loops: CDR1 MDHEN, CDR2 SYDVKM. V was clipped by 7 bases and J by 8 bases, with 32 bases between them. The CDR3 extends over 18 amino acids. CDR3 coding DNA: TGTGCCAGCACCGTCCCCGGGACACGAGGGCTCTGGGGATTAGGCTACACCTTC. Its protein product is CASTVPGTRGLWGLGYTF.

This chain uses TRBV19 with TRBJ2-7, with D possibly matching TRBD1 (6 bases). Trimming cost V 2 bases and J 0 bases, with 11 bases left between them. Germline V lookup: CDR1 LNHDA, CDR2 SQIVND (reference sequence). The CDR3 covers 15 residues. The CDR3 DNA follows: TGTGCCAGTAGTATATCAGGGGTCTCCTCCTACGAGCAGTACTTC. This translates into CASSISGVSSYEQYF.